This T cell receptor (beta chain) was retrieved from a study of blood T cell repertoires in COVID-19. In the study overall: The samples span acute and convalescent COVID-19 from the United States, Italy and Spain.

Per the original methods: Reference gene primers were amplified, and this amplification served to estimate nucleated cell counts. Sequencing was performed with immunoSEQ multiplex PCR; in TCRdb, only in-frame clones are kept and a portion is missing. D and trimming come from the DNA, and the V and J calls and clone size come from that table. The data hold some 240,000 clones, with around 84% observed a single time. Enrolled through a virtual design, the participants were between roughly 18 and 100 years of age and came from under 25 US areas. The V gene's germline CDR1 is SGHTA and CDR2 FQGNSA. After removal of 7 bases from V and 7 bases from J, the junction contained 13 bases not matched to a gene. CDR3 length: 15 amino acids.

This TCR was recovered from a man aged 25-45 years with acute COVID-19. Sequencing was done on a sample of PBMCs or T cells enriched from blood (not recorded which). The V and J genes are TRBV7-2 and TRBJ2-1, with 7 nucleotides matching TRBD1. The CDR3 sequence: CASTSPGQSSNEQFF. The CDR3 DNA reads TGTGCCAGCACCTCTCCGGGACAGTCCAGTAATGAGCAGTTCTTC.